The clone carrying this TCR beta chain appeared a few times. No antigen is known for it. This entry comes from a study of T cells after yellow fever vaccination. Study observations and caveats: Reappearance after the booster was observed for most primary-vaccination clones (around 95% CD4, about 86% CD8).

Germline lookup yields CDR1 MDHEN and CDR2 SYDVKM. V was shortened by 5 bases and J by 1 base, with 19 bases between the two germline ends. The CDR3 consists of 17 residues. TCRdb reprocessed the 5' RACE reads via MiXCR and lists one record per CDR3 protein. This table holds 550,000 to 750,000 distinct CDR3 sequences, roughly 14% found once. The receptor was isolated from a man aged 30-40 years who received the YFV17D yellow fever vaccine. Sequencing was performed on PBMCs, taken on the day of the yellow fever booster vaccination. The rearrangement links TRBV28 to TRBJ2-3; D is possibly TRBD1 (6 bases). The CDR3 coding sequence is TGTGCCAGCAGTGAGGGGGATAGAGGAAGCGGCACAGATACGCAGTATTTT. As protein: CASSEGDRGSGTDTQYF. Supplemented by reference TRBV28 and TRBJ2-3, the full variable domain reads DVKVTQSSRYLVKRTGEKVFLECVQDMDHENMFWYRQDPGLGLRLIYFSYDVKMKEKGDIPEGYSVSREKKERFSLILESASTNQTSMYLCASSEGDRGSGTDTQYFGPGTRLTVL.